Listed here are 11 T cell receptor beta chains from one sample, sequenced in a study of T cell clonality in common variable immunodeficiency. TCRdb keeps only in-frame clones here, not all; method: immunoSEQ multiplex PCR. The table lists fewer than 15,000 clones, with no singletons. What these receptors recognize is not known. General observations from the study: In common variable immunodeficiency, TCR beta chains reportedly carried fewer deletions and N-nucleotide insertions.

Input material: peripheral blood mononuclear cells. These receptors were obtained from a human donor with common variable immunodeficiency.

This clone is termed medium-sized. The read is 3 residues too short to cover the CDR3 end, so that end is filled in from the germline J gene. This chain links TRBV4-1 with TRBJ2-3; 8 nucleotides match TRBD1. V shed 2 bases and J 0 bases; nucleotides not matched to a gene: 10. Germline loops: CDR1 MGHRA, CDR2 YSYEKL. The CDR3 is 18 amino acids. Incomplete CDR3 DNA: TGCGCCAGCAGCCAAACCGGGACAGGTGTCCTGAGCACAGATACG. It yields the protein CASSQTGTGVLSTDT. The CDR3, in full, reads CASSQTGTGVLSTDTQYF.

This clone was found many times. This CDR3 is CASSRTSDSYEQYF. CDR3 DNA (partial): TGTGCCAGCAGCCGTACTAGCGACTCCTACGAG. The chain has TRBV6-2 or TRBV6-3 and TRBJ2-7; 7 nucleotides line up with TRBD2. Sequencing ends 3 residues short of the CDR3 end; the germline J gene provides the rest. V was clipped by 6 bases and J by 0 bases; unmatched bases: 5. Germline V gives CDR1 MNHEY, CDR2 SVGEGT. This CDR3 spans 14 amino acids.

This clone was observed at least ten times. Coverage ceases 3 residues before the CDR3 finishes, and the germline J gene fills in the end. This rearrangement joins TRBV4-2 to TRBJ1-6, with 7 bases fitting TRBD1. CDR3 length: 17 residues. Germline V gene lookup returns CDR1 LGHNA and CDR2 YNFKEQ. Losses at the gene ends were 2 bases for V and 6 bases for J; bases not matched to a gene: 10. The part of the CDR3 DNA that was read is TGTGCCAGCAGCCAAACGGCAAACCGGGACAGTAATTCACCC. It yields the protein CASSQTANRDSNSP. The whole CDR3 protein reads CASSQTANRDSNSPLHF.

As regards this clone: The read ends 3 residues before the CDR3 terminus; that terminus is restored from the germline J gene. The chain uses TRBV20-1 and TRBJ2-1; maybe TRBD2 (6 bases). Deletions cut 8 bases from V and 2 bases from J, with 13 bases between. Germline lookup yields CDR1 DFQATT and CDR2 SNEGSKA (reference sequence). The CDR3 length is 13 residues. The CDR3 loop is CSLSGLAYNEQFF. Incomplete CDR3 DNA: TGCAGTCTCTCGGGACTGGCCTACAATGAG.

This clone was counted a few times. Coverage ceases 3 residues before the CDR3 finishes, and the germline J gene fills in the end. The chain uses TRBV5-1 and TRBJ1-1; 7 bases map to TRBD1. Germline CDR1 and CDR2: SGHRS and YFSETQ. The CDR3 has 15 residues. Losses at the gene ends were 4 bases for V and 0 bases for J; bases not matched to a gene: 6. CDR3 loop: CASSPRDSLNTEAFF. The CDR3 bases that were read are TGCGCCAGCAGCCCCAGGGACAGTCTGAACACTGAA.

This clone appeared a few times. The read stops 3 residues short of the end of the CDR3; the missing end is completed from the germline J gene. The chain has TRBV19 and TRBJ1-1; TRBD1 agrees at 7 bases. Looked up from germline, CDR1 is LNHDA and CDR2 is SQIVND (reference sequence). The junction had 7 bases not matched to a gene; V was cut back by 2 bases and J by 7 bases. The length of the CDR3 is 14 residues. The CDR3 sequence is CASSIYDREGEAFF. The part of the CDR3 DNA that was read is TGTGCCAGTAGTATATATGACAGGGAGGGTGAA.

As regards this clone: The read stops 3 residues short of the end of the CDR3; the missing end is completed from the germline J gene. The rearrangement links TRBV6-8 to TRBJ1-5, with 11 bases lining up with TRBD1. This CDR3 has 17 residues. The V gene's germline CDR1 is MNHGY and CDR2 SAAAGT. The trim removed 2 bases at V and 0 bases at J, leaving 3 bases unmatched. The CDR3 here is CASSYAGQGDSNQPQHF. The sequenced part of the CDR3 DNA is TGTGCCAGCAGTTACGCGGGACAGGGGGATAGCAATCAGCCC.

This clone turned up a few times. The read finishes 3 residues shy of the CDR3 end, and the germline J gene is used to complete it. The chain combines TRBV18 with TRBJ2-7; the match to TRBD2 covers 10 bases. CDR3 length: 16 amino acids. Germline CDR1 and CDR2: KGHSH and LQKENI. V shed 2 bases, J shed 2 bases, and the junction held 6 bases outside the gene matches. The CDR3 bases that were read are TGTGCCAGCTCACCAGGGCTAGCGGGGGAAACCTACGAG. Its translation: CASSPGLAGETYE. The complete CDR3 protein is CASSPGLAGETYEQYF. The complete variable domain, with remaining parts taken from reference TRBV18 and TRBJ2-7, reads NAGVMQNPRHLVRRRGQEARLRCSPMKGHSHVYWYRQLPEEGLKFMVYLQKENIIDESGMPKERFSAEFPKEGPSILRIQQVVRGDSAAYFCASSPGLAGETYEQYFGPGTRLTVT.

This clone appeared a few times. The read halts 3 residues ahead of the CDR3 end, with the missing end drawn from the germline J gene. V gene TRBV30 combines with J gene TRBJ1-2, with 7 bases lining up with TRBD1. The V and J ends lost 5 bases and 2 bases, in that order; junction bases with no gene match: 5. Per the germline V gene, CDR1 is GTSNPN and CDR2 is SVGIG (reference sequence). The CDR3 covers 13 residues. CDR3: CAWGTGQNYGYTF. Incomplete CDR3 DNA: TGTGCCTGGGGAACGGGACAGAACTATGGC.

This clone was counted at least ten times. CDR3 DNA, as far as it was read: TGTGCCTGGAGTGTACAAGGAGATACG. Translating it yields CAWSVQGDT. The whole CDR3 sequence reads CAWSVQGDTQYF. The V gene is TRBV30, the J gene TRBJ2-3, with unresolved D. The CDR3 is cut off 3 residues early in the read; its end comes from the germline J gene. CDR3 length: 12 residues. V lost 0 bases and J 5 bases, leaving 6 bases between the germline ends. CDR1 and CDR2 (germline): GTSNPN, SVGIG (reference sequence).

Comments on this clone: The read halts 3 residues ahead of the CDR3 end, with the missing end drawn from the germline J gene. V usage is TRBV19 and J usage is TRBJ1-2; D remains unclear. V dropped 3 bases and J dropped 1 base, with 15 bases sitting between them. Per the germline V gene, CDR1 is LNHDA and CDR2 is SQIVND (reference sequence). CDR3 size: 16 residues. The CDR3 loop is CASSIGRSYGNYGYTF. The DNA read from the CDR3 is TGTGCCAGTAGTATTGGCAGGTCTTATGGTAACTATGGC.